This T cell receptor (beta chain) was identified during a study of T cell changes during pregnancy in multiple sclerosis. Measured with immunoSEQ multiplex PCR; TCRdb has only the in-frame clones, and not every one. The table lists over 30,000 clones, approximately 94% of them singletons. The V gene's germline CDR1 is MGHRA and CDR2 YSYEKL. The CDR3 runs 15 residues. Germline trimming cut 2 bases from V and 0 bases from J; bases unmatched to any gene: 2. The genes are TRBV4-1 and TRBJ2-5, with TRBD1 matching 8 bases. This sequence was found in a female donor with multiple sclerosis, enrolled in a pregnancy study. The sequencing here drew on CD4+ T cells from peripheral blood mononuclear cells, taken after pregnancy. This chain's CDR3 is CASSQPGGYQETQYF. CDR3 nucleotide sequence: TGCGCCAGCAGCCAACCAGGGGGCTACCAAGAGACCCAGTACTTC.